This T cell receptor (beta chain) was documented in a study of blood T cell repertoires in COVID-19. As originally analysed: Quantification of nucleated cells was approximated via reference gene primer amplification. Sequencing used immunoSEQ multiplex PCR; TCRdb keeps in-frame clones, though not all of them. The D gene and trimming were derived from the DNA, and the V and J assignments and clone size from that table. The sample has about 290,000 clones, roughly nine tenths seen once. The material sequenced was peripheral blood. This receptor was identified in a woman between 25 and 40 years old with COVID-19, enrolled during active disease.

Written as DNA, the CDR3 is TGTGCCAGCAGCTATGCGAACACTGAAGCTTTCTTT. It codes for CASSYANTEAFF. The chain carries TRBV12-3 or TRBV12-4 and TRBJ1-1; D is undetermined. V was cut by 6 bases and J by 1 base, with 6 bases left in between. The CDR3 consists of 12 residues.